This T cell receptor beta chain originates from a study of blood T cell repertoires in COVID-19. Study overall: Researchers got acute and convalescent COVID-19 samples from the United States, Italy and Spain. Sample material is recorded as cDNA or gDNA derived from T cells, B-cell-depleted T cells, or PBMCs.

Trimming took 4 bases from V and 5 from J, leaving 15 bases between them. Germline V lookup: CDR1 SGHVS, CDR2 FNYEAQ. This CDR3 spans 14 amino acids. Per the original data handling: Nucleated cell number was recorded as an estimate derived from reference gene primer amplification. The table came from immunoSEQ multiplex PCR; TCRdb's copy has only in-frame clones and leaves some out. That table is the source of V, J and clone size, and D and trimming were worked out from the DNA. The sample carries under 350,000 clones, about 85% recorded once. The TCR comes from a human donor in a cohort sampled during active COVID-19. The sequenced sample was peripheral blood. This chain connects TRBV7-6 to TRBJ2-7; a weak D match, TRBD2 (6 bases). The CDR3 spells CASSSLAQKDEQYF. DNA of the CDR3: TGTGCCAGCAGCTCTCTAGCGCAAAAGGACGAGCAGTACTTC.